The entry below describes one TCR beta chain. This specimen belongs to a study of blood T cell repertoires in COVID-19. About the study: Sources were T cells, B-cell-depleted T cells, or PBMCs; the material itself was cDNA or gDNA.

Clones were read by immunoSEQ multiplex PCR, and TCRdb kept only the in-frame ones, dropping some. Of more than 95,000 clones in the sample, over 65% were seen once. This CDR3 comprises 16 residues. The germline gives CDR1 SGHDT, CDR2 YYEEEE. Germline trimming cut 0 bases from V and 4 bases from J; bases unmatched to any gene: 5. The sequence was collected from a man aged 25-45 years with acute or convalescent COVID-19. The chain links TRBV5-6 to TRBJ2-5; 11 positions match TRBD2. Material for sequencing was peripheral blood. The DNA for the CDR3 is TGTGCCAGCAGCTTGGCGTTCCTAGCGGGAGGAGAGACCCAGTACTTC. Its protein is CASSLAFLAGGETQYF. Supplemented by reference TRBV5-6 and TRBJ2-5, the full variable domain reads DAGVTQSPTHLIKTRGQQVTLRCSPKSGHDTVSWYQQALGQGPQFIFQYYEEEERQRGNFPDRFSGHQFPNYSSELNVNALLLGDSALYLCASSLAFLAGGETQYFGPGTRLLVL.